This is a list of T cell receptor beta chains from one sample in a study of OX40 agonist ivuxolimab in advanced cancers. Data came from immunoSEQ multiplex PCR; TCRdb stores just in-frame clones and leaves some out. There are about 74,000 clones in the sample; 84% occur only once, and less than 2.5% lies in the top ten. The sequencing here drew on CD4+ or CD8+ T cells sorted from blood, taken in a trial of the OX40 agonist ivuxolimab. The origin of the receptors is an adult with an advanced solid tumor such as melanoma, head and neck, liver or kidney cancer. CDR3s include the opening cysteine and the closing phenylalanine or tryptophan. A D gene is named only where the DNA matches it firmly. Clone size, where shown, is once, few, many, or a class for clones that have expanded.

TRBV5-6	NA	TRBJ2-1	NA	TGTGCCAGCAGCTCAAGACCCGACAGGATCGGGTACAATGAGCAGTTCTTC	CASSSRPDRIGYNEQFF
TRBV5-4	TRBD2	TRBJ2-3	few	TGTGCCAGCAGCTTGGCCGGGAGGGGGAGAGATACGCAGTATTTT	CASSLAGRGRDTQYF
TRBV27	TRBD2	TRBJ2-2	NA	TGTGCCAGCAGTCCTTGGACTAGCGGGAGACTAAGATCAGGGGAGCTGTTTTTT	CASSPWTSGRLRSGELFF
TRBV11-3	NA	TRBJ1-1	NA	TGTGCCAGCAGCTTAGGCCCAGAACAGGAAGCTTTCTTT	CASSLGPEQEAFF
TRBV21-1	NA	TRBJ2-7	once	TGTGCCAGCAGCAAAGCGGCAGGTTCATACGAGCAGTACTTC	CASSKAAGSYEQYF
TRBV29-1	NA	TRBJ2-3	NA	TGCAGCGCCGTACCGACAGATACGCAGTATTTT	CSAVPTDTQYF
TRBV5-1	TRBD2	TRBJ2-3	NA	TGCGCCAGCAGCTCCGGACTAGCGGGTGGTGGGGACACAGATACGCAGTATTTT	CASSSGLAGGGDTDTQYF
TRBV5-6	NA	TRBJ2-1	NA	TGTGCCAGCAGCTTTCACCATGAGCAGTTCTTC	CASSFHHEQFF
TRBV5-1	NA	TRBJ1-3	NA	TGCGCCAGCAGTTATGGGAACACCATATATTTT	CASSYGNTIYF
TRBV4-2	TRBD1	TRBJ2-1	NA	TGTGCCAGCAGCCAGGGGTTAACAGGGGGTTGGCAGTTCTTC	CASSQGLTGGWQFF
TRBV9	NA	TRBJ2-5	NA	TGTGCCAGCAGCGTAGCTTTAGGATGGGAGACCCAGTACTTC	CASSVALGWETQYF
TRBV25-1	TRBD2	TRBJ2-6	NA	TGTGCCAGCAGGGGGGGGGTCTCTGGGGCCAACGTCCTGACTTTC	CASRGGVSGANVLTF
TRBV9	TRBD1	TRBJ2-5	NA	TGTGCCAGCAGCGGAACCCCGGGACAGGAAGAGACCCAGTACTTC	CASSGTPGQEETQYF
TRBV18	NA	TRBJ2-1	NA	TGTGCCAGCTCACCGGGTAAGGGCTCCTACAATGAGCAGTTCTTC	CASSPGKGSYNEQFF
TRBV20-1	NA	TRBJ1-4	NA	TGCAGTGCTCCCCTGGAGCGGAAAAGGTTTTTT	CSAPLERKRFF
TRBV19	NA	TRBJ1-1	few	TGTGCCAGTAGCCTCAAACGACAGGTCAGATTGAACACTGAAGCTTTCTTT	CASSLKRQVRLNTEAFF
TRBV2	NA	TRBJ1-4	NA	TGTGCCAGCAGTGGCCGGGAGGAAAGGAGGGAAAAACTGTTTTTT	CASSGREERREKLFF
TRBV10-1	NA	TRBJ1-6	few	TGCGCCACCTGGTTGGGATTCGATTCACCCCTCCACTTT	CATWLGFDSPLHF
TRBV30	TRBD1	TRBJ1-2	NA	TGTGCCTGGCTTTCGGACAGGGCCTATGGCTACACCTTC	CAWLSDRAYGYTF
TRBV29-1	TRBD1	TRBJ1-2	NA	TGCAGCGTTGAAGATGTAGGGGGCCTCTATGGCTACACCTTC	CSVEDVGGLYGYTF